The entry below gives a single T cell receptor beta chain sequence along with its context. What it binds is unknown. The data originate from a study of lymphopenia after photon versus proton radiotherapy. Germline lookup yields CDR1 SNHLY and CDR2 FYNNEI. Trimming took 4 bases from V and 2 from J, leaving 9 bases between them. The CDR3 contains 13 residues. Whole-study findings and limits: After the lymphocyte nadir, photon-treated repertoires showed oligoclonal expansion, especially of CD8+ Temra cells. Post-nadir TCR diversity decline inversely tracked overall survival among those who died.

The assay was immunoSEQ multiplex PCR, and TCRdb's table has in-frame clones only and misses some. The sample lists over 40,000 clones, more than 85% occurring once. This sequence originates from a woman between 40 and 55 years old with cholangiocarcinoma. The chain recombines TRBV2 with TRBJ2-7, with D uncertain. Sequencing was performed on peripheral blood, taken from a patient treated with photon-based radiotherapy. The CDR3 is CASSVGLTYEQYF. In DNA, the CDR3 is TGTGCCAGCAGTGTGGGTCTAACCTACGAGCAGTACTTC. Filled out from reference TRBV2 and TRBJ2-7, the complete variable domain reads EPEVTQTPSHQVTQMGQEVILRCVPISNHLYFYWYRQILGQKVEFLVSFYNNEISEKSEIFDDQFSVERPDGSNFTLKIRSTKLEDSAMYFCASSVGLTYEQYFGPGTRLTVT.